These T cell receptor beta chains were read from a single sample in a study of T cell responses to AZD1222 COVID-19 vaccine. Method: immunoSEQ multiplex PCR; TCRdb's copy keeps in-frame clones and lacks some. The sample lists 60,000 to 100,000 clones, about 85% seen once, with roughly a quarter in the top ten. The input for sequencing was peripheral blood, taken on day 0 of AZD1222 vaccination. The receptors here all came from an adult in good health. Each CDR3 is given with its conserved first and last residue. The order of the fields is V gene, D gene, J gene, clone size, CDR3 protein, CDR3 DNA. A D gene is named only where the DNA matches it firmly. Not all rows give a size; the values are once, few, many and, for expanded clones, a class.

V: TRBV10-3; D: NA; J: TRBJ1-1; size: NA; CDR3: CAIGDTVNTEAFF; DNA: TGTGCCATCGGGGACACCGTGAACACTGAAGCTTTCTTT
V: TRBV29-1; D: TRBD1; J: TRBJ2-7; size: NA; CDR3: CSVNPTGAHEQYF; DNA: TGCAGCGTTAACCCGACAGGGGCCCACGAGCAGTACTTC
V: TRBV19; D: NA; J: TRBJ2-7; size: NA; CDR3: CASSSRRQDEQYF; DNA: TGTGCCAGTAGTTCCCGCCGCCAAGACGAGCAGTACTTC
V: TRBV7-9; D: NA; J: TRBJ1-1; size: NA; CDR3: CASSLDVGSINFF; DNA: TGTGCCAGCAGCTTAGATGTCGGATCGATAAACTTCTTT
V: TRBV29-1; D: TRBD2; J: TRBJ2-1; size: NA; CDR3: CSVGPGGTTRFF; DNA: TGCAGCGTTGGCCCCGGGGGGACCACGCGGTTCTTC
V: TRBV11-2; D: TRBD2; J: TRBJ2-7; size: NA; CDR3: CASSSLAGLPKGNEQYF; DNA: TGTGCCAGCAGCTCTTTAGCGGGACTTCCCAAGGGGAACGAGCAGTACTTC
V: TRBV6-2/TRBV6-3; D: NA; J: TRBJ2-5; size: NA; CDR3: CASSPMTDGETQYF; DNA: TGTGCCAGCAGTCCGATGACAGACGGAGAGACCCAGTACTTC
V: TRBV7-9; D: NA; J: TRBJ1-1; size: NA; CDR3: CASSPSGMNTEAFF; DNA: TGTGCCAGCAGCCCCAGTGGGATGAACACTGAAGCTTTCTTT
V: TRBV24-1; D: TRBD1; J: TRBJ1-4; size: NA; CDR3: CATSDASGDSNEKLFF; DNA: TGTGCCACCAGTGATGCCTCCGGGGACAGTAATGAAAAACTGTTTTTT
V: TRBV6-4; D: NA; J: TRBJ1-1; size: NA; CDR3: CARIYRRIF; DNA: TGTGCCAGAATATACAGGCGAATCTTT
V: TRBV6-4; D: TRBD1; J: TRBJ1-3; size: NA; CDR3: CASSDSLQGRNTIYF; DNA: TGTGCCAGCAGTGACTCGTTACAGGGGAGAAACACCATATATTTT
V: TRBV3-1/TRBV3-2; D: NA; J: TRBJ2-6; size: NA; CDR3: CASSQAGSSGANVLTF; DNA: TGTGCCAGCAGCCAAGCGGGCAGCTCTGGGGCCAACGTCCTGACTTTC
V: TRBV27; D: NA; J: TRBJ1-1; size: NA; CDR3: CASSSGPREAFF; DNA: TGTGCCAGCAGTTCAGGGCCGAGGGAAGCTTTCTTT
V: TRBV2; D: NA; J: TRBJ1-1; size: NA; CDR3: CASTPRGLNTEAFF; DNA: TGTGCCAGCACCCCTCGGGGGTTGAACACTGAAGCTTTCTTT
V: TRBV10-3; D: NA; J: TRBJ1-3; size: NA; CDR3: CAIGGTSRRTYSGNTIYF; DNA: TGTGCCATCGGTGGGACAAGCCGACGTACTTACTCTGGAAACACCATATATTTT
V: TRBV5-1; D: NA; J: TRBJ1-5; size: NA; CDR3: CASSSGLNQPQHF; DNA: TGCGCCAGCAGCTCGGGGCTAAATCAGCCCCAGCATTTT
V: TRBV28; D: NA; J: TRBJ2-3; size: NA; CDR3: CASTGENTDTQYF; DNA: TGTGCCAGTACTGGGGAAAACACAGATACGCAGTATTTT
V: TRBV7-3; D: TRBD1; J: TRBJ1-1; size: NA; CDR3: CASSLTGLNTEAFF; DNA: TGTGCCAGCAGCCTGACAGGGTTGAACACTGAAGCTTTCTTT
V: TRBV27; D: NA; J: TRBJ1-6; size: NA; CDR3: CASTAGRPSVTPLHF; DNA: TGTGCCAGCACCGCTGGTCGGCCGAGCGTGACACCCCTCCACTTT
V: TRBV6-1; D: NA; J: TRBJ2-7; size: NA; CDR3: CASSDNGPVDEQYF; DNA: TGTGCCAGCAGTGACAATGGACCAGTGGACGAGCAGTACTTC
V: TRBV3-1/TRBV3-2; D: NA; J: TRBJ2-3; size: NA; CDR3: CASSQLTVAGTDTQYF; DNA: TGTGCCAGCAGCCAATTAACCGTAGCGGGCACAGATACGCAGTATTTT
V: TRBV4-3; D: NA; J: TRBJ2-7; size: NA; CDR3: CASSQGRGSSEQYF; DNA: TGCGCCAGCAGCCAAGGCAGGGGATCTAGCGAGCAGTACTTC
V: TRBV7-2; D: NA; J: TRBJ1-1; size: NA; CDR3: CASSLERYTEAFF; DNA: TGTGCCAGCAGCTTAGAGCGTTACACTGAAGCTTTCTTT
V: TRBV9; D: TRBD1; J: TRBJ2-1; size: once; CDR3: CASSVLPTGVHEQFF; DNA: TGTGCCAGCAGCGTGTTGCCGACAGGGGTCCATGAGCAGTTCTTC
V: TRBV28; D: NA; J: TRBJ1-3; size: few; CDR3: CASSLSGLNSGNTIYF; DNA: TGTGCCAGCAGTTTATCAGGCCTCAACTCTGGAAACACCATATATTTT
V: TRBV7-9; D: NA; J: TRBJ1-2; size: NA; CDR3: CASSLGAGGYTF; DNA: TGTGCCAGCAGCTTGGGGGCTGGTGGCTACACCTTC
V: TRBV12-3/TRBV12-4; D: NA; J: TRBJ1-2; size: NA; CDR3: CASSWRGDYGYTF; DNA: TGTGCCAGCAGTTGGAGAGGCGACTATGGCTACACCTTC
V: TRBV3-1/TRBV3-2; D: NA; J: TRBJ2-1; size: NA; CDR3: CASSPGGARYNEQFF; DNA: TGTGCCAGCAGCCCTGGGGGGGCGCGGTACAATGAGCAGTTCTTC
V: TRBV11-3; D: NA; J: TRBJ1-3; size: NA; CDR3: CASSPPGDTIYF; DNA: TGTGCCAGCAGCCCTCCGGGGGACACCATATATTTT
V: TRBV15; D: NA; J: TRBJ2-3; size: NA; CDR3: CATSGSLYGSGTDTQYF; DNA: TGTGCCACCAGCGGAAGCCTCTATGGGAGCGGCACAGATACGCAGTATTTT
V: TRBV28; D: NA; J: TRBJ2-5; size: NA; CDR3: CASSSQARRGETQYF; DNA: TGTGCCAGCAGTTCCCAAGCTCGACGAGGGGAGACCCAGTACTTC
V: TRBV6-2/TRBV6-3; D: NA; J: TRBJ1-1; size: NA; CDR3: CASSRGGGPAAFF; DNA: TGTGCCAGCAGCCGCGGTGGAGGCCCGGCTGCTTTCTTT
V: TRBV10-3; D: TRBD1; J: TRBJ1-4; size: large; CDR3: CAISPQGQGGEKLFF; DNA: TGTGCCATCAGCCCACAGGGGCAAGGGGGTGAAAAACTGTTTTTT
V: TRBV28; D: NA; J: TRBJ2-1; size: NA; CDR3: CASSPPGLLGNEQFF; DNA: TGTGCCAGCAGTCCCCCGGGCCTCCTAGGCAATGAGCAGTTCTTC
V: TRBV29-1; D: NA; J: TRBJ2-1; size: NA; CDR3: CSVERVSEQFF; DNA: TGCAGCGTCGAGAGGGTCAGTGAGCAGTTCTTC
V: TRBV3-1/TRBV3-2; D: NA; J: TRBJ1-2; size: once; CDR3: CASSQDSGSFGYTF; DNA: TGTGCCAGCAGCCAAGATTCAGGCTCTTTTGGCTACACCTTC
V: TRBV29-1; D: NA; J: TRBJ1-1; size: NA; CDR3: CSGGEGRTEAFF; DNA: TGCAGCGGAGGTGAGGGAAGGACTGAAGCTTTCTTT
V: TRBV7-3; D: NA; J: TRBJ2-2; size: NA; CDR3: CASSPLVADTGELFF; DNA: TGTGCCAGCAGCCCCCTGGTGGCGGACACCGGGGAGCTGTTTTTT
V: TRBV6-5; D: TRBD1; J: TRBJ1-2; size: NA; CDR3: CASTFRQGAGGYTF; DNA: TGTGCCAGCACTTTCCGGCAGGGGGCGGGTGGCTACACCTTC
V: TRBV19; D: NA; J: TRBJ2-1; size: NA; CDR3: CASSWAAVRGYNEQFF; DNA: TGTGCCAGTAGTTGGGCAGCCGTACGTGGATACAATGAGCAGTTCTTC
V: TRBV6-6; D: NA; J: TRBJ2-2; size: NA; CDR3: CASSYSQGMVTGELFF; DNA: TGTGCCAGCAGTTACTCTCAGGGAATGGTCACCGGGGAGCTGTTTTTT
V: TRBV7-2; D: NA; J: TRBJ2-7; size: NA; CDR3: CASSLTRVEAGEQYF; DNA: TGTGCCAGCAGCTTAACTCGGGTAGAAGCAGGCGAGCAGTACTTC
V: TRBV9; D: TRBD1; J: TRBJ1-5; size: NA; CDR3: CASSPSGDRDQPQHF; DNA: TGTGCCAGCAGCCCATCGGGGGACAGGGATCAGCCCCAGCATTTT
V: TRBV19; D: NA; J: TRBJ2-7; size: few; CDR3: CASRGNRGPYEQYF; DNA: TGTGCCAGTAGGGGGAACCGGGGGCCCTACGAGCAGTACTTC
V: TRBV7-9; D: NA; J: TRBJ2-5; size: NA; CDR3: CASSFGETQYF; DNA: TGTGCCAGCAGCTTTGGAGAGACCCAGTACTTC
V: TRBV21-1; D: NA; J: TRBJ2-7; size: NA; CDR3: CASSGTSGNYEQYF; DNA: TGTGCCAGCAGTGGGACTAGCGGTAACTACGAGCAGTACTTC
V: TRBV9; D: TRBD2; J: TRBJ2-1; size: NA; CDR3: CASSPRGLAGGSSYNEQFF; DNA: TGTGCCAGCAGCCCTCGAGGCCTAGCGGGAGGGAGCTCCTACAATGAGCAGTTCTTC
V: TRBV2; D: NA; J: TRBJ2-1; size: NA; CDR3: CASRPDLYNEQFF; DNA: TGTGCCAGCAGGCCTGACTTATACAATGAGCAGTTCTTC
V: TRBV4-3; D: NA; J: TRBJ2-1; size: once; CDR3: CASSQDPTTQFF; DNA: TGCGCCAGCAGCCAAGATCCCACTACCCAGTTCTTC
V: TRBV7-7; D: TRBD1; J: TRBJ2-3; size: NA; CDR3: CASSRDRATDTQYF; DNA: TGTGCCAGCAGCCGTGACAGGGCCACAGATACGCAGTATTTT
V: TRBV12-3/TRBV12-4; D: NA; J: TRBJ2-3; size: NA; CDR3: CASRVGGGDTQYF; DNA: TGTGCCAGCAGGGTGGGAGGGGGAGATACGCAGTATTTT